The 27 T cell receptor beta chains presented below share a single source sample, sequenced in a study of radiation and T cells in renal cell carcinoma. Sample time point: baseline pretreatment blood. Indicated treatment: 15 Gy SBRT to primary tumor, nephrectomy 4 weeks later. Assay: immunoSEQ multiplex PCR; the TCRdb copy retains only in-frame clones and omits some. The data show 110,000 to 150,000 clones, 70% to 90% seen once. This sample comprised blood, obtained from a patient whose treatment included radiotherapy and nephrectomy. These receptors all stem from a woman in her forties or fifties with renal cell carcinoma.

The genes are TRBV7-2 and TRBJ2-5; possible D gene TRBD1, 5 bases. The length of the CDR3 is 14 residues. Per germline, CDR1 SGHTA and CDR2 FQGNSA. The V end was cut by 0 bases, the J end by 1 base, with 6 bases between. The CDR3 is CASSLADSQETQYF. CDR3 nucleotides: TGTGCCAGCAGCTTAGCCGACAGCCAAGAGACCCAGTACTTC. Full variable domain (missing parts from reference TRBV7-2 and TRBJ2-5): GAGVSQSPSNKVTEKGKDVELRCDPISGHTALYWYRQSLGQGLEFLIYFQGNSAPDKSGLPSDRFSAERTGGSVSTLTIQRTQQEDSAVYLCASSLADSQETQYFGPGTRLLVL.

V is TRBV9 and J is TRBJ2-1; D not resolved. The V end was cut by 0 bases, the J end by 5 bases, with 6 bases between. This CDR3 spans 13 amino acids. CDR1 is SGDLS and CDR2 is YYNGEE in the germline V gene. CDR3: CASSVDENNEQFF. The CDR3 DNA follows: TGTGCCAGCAGCGTAGACGAGAACAATGAGCAGTTCTTC.

The V gene is TRBV28, the J gene TRBJ1-2; 7 bases map to TRBD1. With V trimmed by 2 bases and J by 8 bases, 2 bases remained unmatched. The CDR3 has 12 residues. CDR1 is MDHEN, CDR2 SYDVKM, per germline. The CDR3, as DNA: TGTGCCAGCAGTTTAAAAGGGGGCGGCTACACCTTC. Encoded protein: CASSLKGGGYTF.

The chain has TRBV25-1 and TRBJ2-6, with 7 nucleotides matching TRBD1. This CDR3 comprises 15 residues. With 9 bases clipped from V and 0 bases from J, the junction kept 5 bases outside the gene matches. The germline gives CDR1 MGHDK, CDR2 SYGVNS. The CDR3 nucleotides are TGTGCCAGAACCGGGACAGTCTCTGGGGCCAACGTCCTGACTTTC. It specifies CARTGTVSGANVLTF. The entire variable domain, with the rest obtained from reference TRBV25-1 and TRBJ2-6, is as follows: EADIYQTPRYLVIGTGKKITLECSQTMGHDKMYWYQQDPGMELHLIHYSYGVNSTEKGDLSSESTVSRIRTEHFPLTLESARPSHTSQYLCARTGTVSGANVLTFGAGSRLTVL.

This clone was recorded once. The V and J genes are TRBV9 and TRBJ2-2, with a weak D call TRBD1 (5 bases). Germline V gene sequence: CDR1 SGDLS, CDR2 YYNGEE. The V end lost 0 bases, the J end lost 9 bases, and 6 bases lay between the germline ends. The length of the CDR3 is 12 residues. As DNA, the CDR3 is TGTGCCAGCAGCGTAGGGGGCCGGGAGCTGTTTTTT. Residues: CASSVGGRELFF.

This rearrangement joins TRBV30 to TRBJ1-6, with a tentative D call TRBD1 (5 bases). The V end was cut by 5 bases, the J end by 6 bases, with 26 bases between. The CDR3 has 18 amino acids. The germline V gene encodes CDR1 GTSNPN and CDR2 SVGIG (reference sequence). The CDR3 sequence: CAWVKEKGTGSVNSPLHF. CDR3 in DNA: TGTGCCTGGGTAAAAGAAAAAGGGACCGGTAGTGTTAATTCACCCCTCCACTTT.

This CDR3 reads CASSTQRGSYTF. Written as DNA, the CDR3 is TGTGCCAGCAGCACGCAGCGGGGGAGCTACACCTTC. The V and J genes are TRBV7-2 and TRBJ1-2, with a tentative D call TRBD1 (5 bases). Between the trimmed V and J ends, which lost 5 bases and 9 bases, there was a span of 13 bases. The CDR3 runs to 12 residues. CDR1 SGHTA and CDR2 FQGNSA come from the germline V gene.

The rearrangement links TRBV5-5 to TRBJ1-5; D not certain. The CDR3 is 13 amino acids. Trimming removed 4 bases at V and 0 bases at J, with 5 bases between. Germline CDR1 and CDR2: SGHKS and YYEKEE (reference sequence). DNA for the CDR3: TGTGCCAGCAGCCAGCTTAGCAATCAGCCCCAGCATTTT. This codes for CASSQLSNQPQHF.

The chain recombines TRBV20-1 with TRBJ1-2; D ambiguous. CDR1 and CDR2 from the germline V gene are DFQATT and SNEGSKA (reference sequence). Trimming stripped 7 bases from V and 5 bases from J, with 11 bases between. The CDR3 extends over 11 amino acids. CDR3 sequence reads: CSEVEGYGYTF. The CDR3 DNA is TGCAGTGAGGTGGAGGGATATGGCTACACCTTC.

The chain links TRBV19 to TRBJ1-1; TRBD1 matches 8 bases. After removal of 4 bases from V and 0 bases from J, the junction contained 4 bases not matched to a gene. Germline CDR1 reads LNHDA; CDR2 reads SQIVND (reference sequence). This CDR3 is built from 15 residues. This CDR3 is CASSSLQGVNTEAFF. In nucleotides, the CDR3 is TGTGCCAGTAGTAGTCTACAGGGGGTGAACACTGAAGCTTTCTTT.

The chain combines TRBV19 with TRBJ1-1; D ambiguous. Trimming took off 3 bases at V and 1 base at J, with 6 bases between the two ends. This CDR3 region has 13 residues. Germline V CDR1 and CDR2: LNHDA, SQIVND (reference sequence). The CDR3 region has the DNA TGTGCCAGTAGTATTCTGGGGAACACTGAAGCTTTCTTT. Protein sequence: CASSILGNTEAFF. The full variable domain, with the rest looked up from reference TRBV19 and TRBJ1-1, is DGGITQSPKYLFRKEGQNVTLSCEQNLNHDAMYWYRQDPGQGLRLIYYSQIVNDFQKGDIAEGYSVSREKKESFPLTVTSAQKNPTAFYLCASSILGNTEAFFGQGTRLTVV.

This sequence joins TRBV5-1 and TRBJ2-5; D not certain. The germline CDR1 and CDR2 sequences are SGHRS and YFSETQ. V lost 1 base to trimming and J lost 5 bases, with 12 bases between them. The CDR3 is made up of 14 amino acids. CDR3 residues: CASSLSPSEETQYF. Here the CDR3 DNA reads TGCGCCAGCAGCTTGTCTCCCAGCGAGGAGACCCAGTACTTC.

V is TRBV28 and J is TRBJ2-3, with a possible D match to TRBD1 (5 bases). The germline V gene has CDR1 MDHEN and CDR2 SYDVKM. This CDR3 is built from 15 residues. V was shortened by 8 bases and J by 2 bases, with 17 bases between the two germline ends. This CDR3 is CASPPRQGDTDTQYF. In nucleotides, the CDR3 is TGTGCCAGCCCCCCTCGGCAGGGTGACACAGATACGCAGTATTTT. Filled out from reference TRBV28 and TRBJ2-3, the complete variable domain reads DVKVTQSSRYLVKRTGEKVFLECVQDMDHENMFWYRQDPGLGLRLIYFSYDVKMKEKGDIPEGYSVSREKKERFSLILESASTNQTSMYLCASPPRQGDTDTQYFGPGTRLTVL.

CDR3 DNA sequence: TGTGCCAGCAGTGTGGAGACAGGCATTATGAACACTGAAGCTTTCTTT. Its translation is CASSVETGIMNTEAFF. The chain combines TRBV2 with TRBJ1-1; a weak D match, TRBD1 (6 bases). CDR1 and CDR2 (germline): SNHLY, FYNNEI. The CDR3 contains 16 residues. Trimming left V 4 bases short and J 0 bases short, with 15 bases between.

The rearrangement uses TRBV18 and TRBJ2-1; TRBD2 aligns across 13 bases. Trimming cost V 3 bases and J 6 bases; bases outside gene matches: 2. The CDR3 is 15 residues long. The germline V gene encodes CDR1 KGHSH and CDR2 LQKENI. The CDR3 reads CASSPGLAGPNEQFF. DNA for the CDR3: TGTGCCAGCTCACCGGGACTAGCGGGGCCCAATGAGCAGTTCTTC. Full variable domain (missing parts from reference TRBV18 and TRBJ2-1): NAGVMQNPRHLVRRRGQEARLRCSPMKGHSHVYWYRQLPEEGLKFMVYLQKENIIDESGMPKERFSAEFPKEGPSILRIQQVVRGDSAAYFCASSPGLAGPNEQFFGPGTRLTVL.

The chain combines TRBV6-5 with TRBJ2-2; D is unclear. The V end was cut by 6 bases, the J end by 7 bases, with 12 bases between. The germline V gene has CDR1 MNHEY and CDR2 SVGAGI. This CDR3 is 13 amino acids long. CDR3 sequence (DNA): TGTGCCAGCAGGAACGGTTTGGGCGGGGAGCTGTTTTTT. Its protein product is CASRNGLGGELFF.

This chain connects TRBV5-1 to TRBJ2-3; 10 nucleotides line up with TRBD1. With 4 bases clipped from V and 3 bases from J, the junction kept 11 bases outside the gene matches. This CDR3 has 17 amino acids. Germline CDR1 and CDR2: SGHRS and YFSETQ. CDR3 nucleotide sequence: TGCGCCAGCAGCCGCTCCGGGACAGGGGCTGTTACAGATACGCAGTATTTT. Translating gives CASSRSGTGAVTDTQYF.

In its sample, this clone was seen a few times. The chain joins TRBV4-1 to TRBJ2-3, with D hard to call. The germline V and J ends were trimmed by 5 bases and 3 bases, with 12 bases remaining between them. CDR3 length equals 14 residues. Germline V lookup: CDR1 MGHRA, CDR2 YSYEKL. The CDR3 region is CASSNRVLTDTQYF. CDR3 DNA: TGCGCCAGCAGCAATCGGGTCCTTACAGATACGCAGTATTTT.

This chain uses TRBV4-3 with TRBJ2-1, with 9 nucleotides matching TRBD2. CDR3 length: 15 amino acids. The germline gives CDR1 LGHNA, CDR2 YSLEER. The trim removed 1 base at V and 8 bases at J, leaving 6 bases unmatched. Written as DNA, the CDR3 is TGCGCCAGCAGCCAAGTAGTAGCGGGAGCCTATGAGCAGTTCTTC. It is translated as CASSQVVAGAYEQFF.

The chain links TRBV6-5 to TRBJ1-2, with TRBD1 matching 10 bases. CDR3 length: 14 amino acids. J gave up 4 bases and V 7 bases, and 6 bases lay outside the gene matches. Looked up from germline, CDR1 is MNHEY and CDR2 is SVGAGI. CDR3 amino acids: CASTKGQGSYGYTF. CDR3 sequence (DNA): TGTGCCAGCACCAAGGGACAGGGGTCCTATGGCTACACCTTC.

The chain is built from TRBV15 and TRBJ1-1; 8 nucleotides match TRBD1. This CDR3 has 15 amino acids. Losses at the gene ends were 1 base for V and 1 base for J; bases not matched to a gene: 2. Germline assignment: CDR1 LNHNV and CDR2 YYDKDF (reference sequence). The CDR3 DNA reads as TGTGCCACCAGCAGAGTTGGACAGGGGAACACTGAAGCTTTCTTT. Its translation is CATSRVGQGNTEAFF.

The chain has TRBV27 and TRBJ2-6; no clear D gene. The germline CDR1 and CDR2 sequences are MNHEY and SMNVEV (reference sequence). The CDR3 loop spans 16 amino acids. Trimming pared 3 bases from V and 0 bases from J, leaving 9 bases between. The CDR3 protein is CASSFIGSSGANVLTF. As DNA, the CDR3 is TGTGCCAGCAGTTTCATAGGGTCCTCTGGGGCCAACGTCCTGACTTTC.

V and J are TRBV5-1 and TRBJ2-2; D not resolved. V shed 5 bases and J shed 3 bases, with 14 bases lying between them. CDR1 and CDR2 (germline): SGHRS, YFSETQ. The CDR3 loop spans 15 amino acids. This chain's CDR3 is CASSTRLGDTGELFF. The CDR3 DNA reads as TGCGCCAGCAGTACGCGACTCGGAGACACCGGGGAGCTGTTTTTT.

The chain employs TRBV15 and TRBJ1-5; unclear D gene. This CDR3 is 16 amino acids long. Deletions cut 1 base from V and 2 bases from J, with 12 bases between. Germline values: CDR1 LNHNV, CDR2 YYDKDF (reference sequence). CDR3 loop: CATSRGVGIGNQPQHF. The CDR3 region has the DNA TGTGCCACCAGCAGAGGGGTGGGAATCGGCAATCAGCCCCAGCATTTT.

The chain joins TRBV19 to TRBJ1-1; D unclear. V shed 10 bases and J shed 4 bases, with 16 bases lying between them. CDR3 size: 13 residues. CDR1 and CDR2 from the germline V gene are LNHDA and SQIVND (reference sequence). The CDR3 is CATAPWESTEAFF. As DNA, the CDR3 is TGTGCCACCGCACCTTGGGAGTCCACTGAAGCTTTCTTT.

The rearrangement uses TRBV9 and TRBJ2-3; 8 nucleotides match TRBD1. With V trimmed by 3 bases and J by 2 bases, 5 bases remained unmatched. Germline CDR1 SGDLS, CDR2 YYNGEE. This CDR3 spans 15 amino acids. CDR3 DNA: TGTGCCAGCAGCGCCCGACAGGGGACCACAGATACGCAGTATTTT. It is translated as CASSARQGTTDTQYF.

The chain uses TRBV4-3 and TRBJ2-2; a possible D gene is TRBD2 (6 bases). CDR1 is LGHNA and CDR2 is YSLEER in the germline V gene. This CDR3 region has 15 residues. The V and J ends lost 0 bases and 4 bases respectively, with 9 bases between them. This CDR3 reads CASSQDWGVTGELFF. For the CDR3, the DNA is TGCGCCAGCAGCCAAGATTGGGGGGTCACCGGGGAGCTGTTTTTT.